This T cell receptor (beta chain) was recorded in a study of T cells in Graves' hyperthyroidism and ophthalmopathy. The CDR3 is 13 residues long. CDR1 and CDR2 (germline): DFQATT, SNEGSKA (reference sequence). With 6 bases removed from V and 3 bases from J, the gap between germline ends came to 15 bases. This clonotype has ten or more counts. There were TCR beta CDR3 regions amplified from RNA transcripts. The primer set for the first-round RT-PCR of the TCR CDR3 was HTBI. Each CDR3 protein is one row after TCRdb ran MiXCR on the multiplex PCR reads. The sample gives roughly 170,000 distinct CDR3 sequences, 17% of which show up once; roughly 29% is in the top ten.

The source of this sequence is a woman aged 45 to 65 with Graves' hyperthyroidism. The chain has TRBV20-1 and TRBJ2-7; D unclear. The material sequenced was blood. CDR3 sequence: CSAWSMIDYEQYF. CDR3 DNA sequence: TGCAGTGCATGGTCGATGATCGACTACGAGCAGTACTTC.